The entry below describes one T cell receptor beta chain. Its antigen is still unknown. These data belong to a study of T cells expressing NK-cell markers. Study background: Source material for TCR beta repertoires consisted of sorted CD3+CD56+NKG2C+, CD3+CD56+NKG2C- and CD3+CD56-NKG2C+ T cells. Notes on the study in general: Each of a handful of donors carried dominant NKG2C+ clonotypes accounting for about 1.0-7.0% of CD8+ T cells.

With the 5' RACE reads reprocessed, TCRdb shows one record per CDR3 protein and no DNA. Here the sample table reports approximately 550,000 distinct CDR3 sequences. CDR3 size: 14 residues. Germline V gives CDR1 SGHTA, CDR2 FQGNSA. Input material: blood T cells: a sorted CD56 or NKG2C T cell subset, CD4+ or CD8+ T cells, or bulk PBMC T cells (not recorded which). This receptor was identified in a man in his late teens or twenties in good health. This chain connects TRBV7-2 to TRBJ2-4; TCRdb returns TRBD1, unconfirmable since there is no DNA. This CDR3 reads CASSLRDRGNIQYF.